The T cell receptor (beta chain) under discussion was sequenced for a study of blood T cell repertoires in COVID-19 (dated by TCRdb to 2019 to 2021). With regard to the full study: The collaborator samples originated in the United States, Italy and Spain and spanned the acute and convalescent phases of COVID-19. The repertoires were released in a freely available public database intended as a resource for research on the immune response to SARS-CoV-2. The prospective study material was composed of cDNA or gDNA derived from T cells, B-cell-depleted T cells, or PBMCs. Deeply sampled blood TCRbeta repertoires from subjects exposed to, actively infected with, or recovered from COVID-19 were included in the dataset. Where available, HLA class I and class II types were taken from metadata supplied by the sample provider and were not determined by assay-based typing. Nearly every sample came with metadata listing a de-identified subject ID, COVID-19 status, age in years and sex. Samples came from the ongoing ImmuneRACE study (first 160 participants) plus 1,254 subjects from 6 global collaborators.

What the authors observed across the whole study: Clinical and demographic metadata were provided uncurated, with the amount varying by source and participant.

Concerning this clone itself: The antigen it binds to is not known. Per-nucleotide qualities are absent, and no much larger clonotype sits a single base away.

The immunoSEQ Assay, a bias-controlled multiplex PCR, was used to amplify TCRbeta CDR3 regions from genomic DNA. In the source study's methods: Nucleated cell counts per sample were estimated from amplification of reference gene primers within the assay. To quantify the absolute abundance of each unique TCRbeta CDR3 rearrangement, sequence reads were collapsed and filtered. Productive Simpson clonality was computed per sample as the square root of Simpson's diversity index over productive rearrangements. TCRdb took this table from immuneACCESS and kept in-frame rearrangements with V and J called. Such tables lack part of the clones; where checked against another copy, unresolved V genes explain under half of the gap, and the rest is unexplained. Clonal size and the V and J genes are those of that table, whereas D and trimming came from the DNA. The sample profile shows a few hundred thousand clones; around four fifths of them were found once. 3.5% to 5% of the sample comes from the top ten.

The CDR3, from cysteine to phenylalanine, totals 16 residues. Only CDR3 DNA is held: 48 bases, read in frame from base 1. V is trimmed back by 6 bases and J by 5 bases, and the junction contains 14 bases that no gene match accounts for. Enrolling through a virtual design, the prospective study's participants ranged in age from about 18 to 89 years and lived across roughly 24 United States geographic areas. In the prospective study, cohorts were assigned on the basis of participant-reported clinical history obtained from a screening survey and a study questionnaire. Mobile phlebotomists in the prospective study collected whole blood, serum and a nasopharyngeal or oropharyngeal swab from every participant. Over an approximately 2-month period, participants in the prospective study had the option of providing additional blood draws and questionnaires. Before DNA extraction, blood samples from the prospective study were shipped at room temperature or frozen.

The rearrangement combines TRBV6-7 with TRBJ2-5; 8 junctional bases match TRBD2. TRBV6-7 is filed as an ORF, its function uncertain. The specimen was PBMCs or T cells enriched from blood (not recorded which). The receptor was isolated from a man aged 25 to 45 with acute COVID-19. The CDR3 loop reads CASRLRKKAGDETQYF. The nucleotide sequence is TGTGCCAGCAGACTTAGGAAGAAAGCGGGAGACGAGACCCAGTACTTC.